The present TCR beta chain was sequenced within a study of shared clonotypes between healthy human individuals. Study findings and constraints: Only blood samples were collected, and tissue repertoires likely differ.

Per the original data handling: With immunoSEQ giving junction-only sequences and no quality scores, filtering differed. Sequencing was performed with immunoSEQ multiplex PCR; in TCRdb, only in-frame clones are kept and a portion is missing. The V and J calls and clone size come from that table; D and trimming were worked out from the DNA. The sample yields under 2.5 million clones, about nine tenths seen once. Recent acute infections and vaccinations were absent in the healthy HIV-negative adult donors. Germline V gives CDR1 MGHRA, CDR2 YSYEKL. J lost 2 bases, V lost 0 bases, and 16 bases had no gene match. The CDR3 is made up of 20 amino acids. A note on this clone: Its cognate antigen is unknown.

The sequence was collected from a man aged 18 to 30 in good health. Some clones in this sample may be carry-over from other donors' samples. Sequencing input: naive CD4+ T cells from PBMCs. Documented subset: CD45RA+ positively selected. The V and J genes are TRBV4-1 and TRBJ2-4, with 7 bases aligning to TRBD2. The CDR3 protein is CASSQESAGAWGGPKNIQYF. The DNA for the CDR3 is TGCGCCAGCAGCCAAGAGTCGGCGGGAGCCTGGGGGGGACCCAAAAACATTCAGTACTTC.